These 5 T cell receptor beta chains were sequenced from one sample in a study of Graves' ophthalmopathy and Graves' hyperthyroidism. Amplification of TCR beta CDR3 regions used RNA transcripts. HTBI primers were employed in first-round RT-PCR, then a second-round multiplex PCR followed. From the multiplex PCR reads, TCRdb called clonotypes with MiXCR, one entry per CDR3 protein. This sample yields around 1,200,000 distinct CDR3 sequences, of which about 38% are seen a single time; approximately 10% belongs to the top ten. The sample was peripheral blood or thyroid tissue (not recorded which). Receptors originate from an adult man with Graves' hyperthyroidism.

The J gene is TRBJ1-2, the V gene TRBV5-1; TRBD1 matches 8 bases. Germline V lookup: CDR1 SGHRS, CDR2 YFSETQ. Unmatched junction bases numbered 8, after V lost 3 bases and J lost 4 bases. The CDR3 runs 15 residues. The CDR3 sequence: CASSSRGRLSYGYTF. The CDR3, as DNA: TGCGCCAGCAGCTCCAGGGGGCGGCTATCCTATGGCTACACCTTC. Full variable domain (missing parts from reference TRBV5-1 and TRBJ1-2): KAGVTQTPRYLIKTRGQQVTLSCSPISGHRSVSWYQQTPGQGLQFLFEYFSETQRNKGNFPGRFSGRQFSNSRSEMNVSTLELGDSALYLCASSSRGRLSYGYTFGSGTRLTVV.

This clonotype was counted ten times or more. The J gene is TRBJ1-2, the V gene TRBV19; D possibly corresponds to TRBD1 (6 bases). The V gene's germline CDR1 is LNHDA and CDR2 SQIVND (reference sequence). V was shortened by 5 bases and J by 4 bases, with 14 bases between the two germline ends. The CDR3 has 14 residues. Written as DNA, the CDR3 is TGTGCCAGTAGTCCCAGCGGACAGCTCTATGGCTACACCTTC. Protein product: CASSPSGQLYGYTF. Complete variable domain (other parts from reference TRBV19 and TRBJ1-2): DGGITQSPKYLFRKEGQNVTLSCEQNLNHDAMYWYRQDPGQGLRLIYYSQIVNDFQKGDIAEGYSVSREKKESFPLTVTSAQKNPTAFYLCASSPSGQLYGYTFGSGTRLTVV.

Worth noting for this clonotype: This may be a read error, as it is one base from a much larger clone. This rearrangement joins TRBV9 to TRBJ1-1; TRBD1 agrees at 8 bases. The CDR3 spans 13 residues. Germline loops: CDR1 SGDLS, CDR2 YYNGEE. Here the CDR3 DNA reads TGTGCCGGCAGCCGGACAGGGATTAAACGGGCTTTCTTT. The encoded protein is CAGSRTGIKRAFF.

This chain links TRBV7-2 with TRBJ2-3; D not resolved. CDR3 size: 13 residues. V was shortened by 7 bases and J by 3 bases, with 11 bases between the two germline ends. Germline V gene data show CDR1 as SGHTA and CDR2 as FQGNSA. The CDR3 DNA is TGTGCCAGCACGATGGGCTGGACAGATACGCAGTATTTT. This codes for CASTMGWTDTQYF.

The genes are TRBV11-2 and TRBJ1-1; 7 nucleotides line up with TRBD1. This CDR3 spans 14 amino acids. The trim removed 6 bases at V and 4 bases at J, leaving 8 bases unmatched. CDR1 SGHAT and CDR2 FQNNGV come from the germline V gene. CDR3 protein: CASSPRGTATEAFF. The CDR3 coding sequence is TGTGCCAGCAGTCCTAGAGGGACAGCCACTGAAGCTTTCTTT.